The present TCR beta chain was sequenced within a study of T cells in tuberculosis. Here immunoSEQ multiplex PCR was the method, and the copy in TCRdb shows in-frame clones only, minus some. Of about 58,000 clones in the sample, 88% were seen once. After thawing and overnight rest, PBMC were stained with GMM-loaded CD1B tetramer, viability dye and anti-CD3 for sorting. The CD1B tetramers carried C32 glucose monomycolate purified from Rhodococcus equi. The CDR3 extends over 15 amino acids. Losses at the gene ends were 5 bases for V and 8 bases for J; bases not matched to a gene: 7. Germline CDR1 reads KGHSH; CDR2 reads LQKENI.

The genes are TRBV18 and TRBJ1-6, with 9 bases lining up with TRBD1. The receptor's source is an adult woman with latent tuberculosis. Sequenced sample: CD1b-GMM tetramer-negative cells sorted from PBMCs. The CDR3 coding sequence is TGTGCCAGCTCAAGACGGACAGGGGCAGATTCACCCCTCCACTTT. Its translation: CASSRRTGADSPLHF. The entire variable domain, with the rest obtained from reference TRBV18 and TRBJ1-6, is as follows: NAGVMQNPRHLVRRRGQEARLRCSPMKGHSHVYWYRQLPEEGLKFMVYLQKENIIDESGMPKERFSAEFPKEGPSILRIQQVVRGDSAAYFCASSRRTGADSPLHFGNGTRLTVT.